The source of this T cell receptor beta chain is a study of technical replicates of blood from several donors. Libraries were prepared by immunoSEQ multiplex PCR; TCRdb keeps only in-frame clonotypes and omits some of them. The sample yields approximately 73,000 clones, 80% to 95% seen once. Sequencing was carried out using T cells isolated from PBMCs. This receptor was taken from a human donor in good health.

Here the CDR3 DNA reads TGTGCCAGCAGGGGAGGGAACACTGAAGCTTTCTTT. Its translation is CASRGGNTEAFF. This rearrangement joins TRBV9 to TRBJ1-1; no firm D call. V lost 5 bases, J lost 1 base, and 6 bases lay in between. This CDR3 comprises 12 residues. CDR1 is SGDLS, CDR2 YYNGEE, per germline. The full variable domain, with the rest looked up from reference TRBV9 and TRBJ1-1, is DSGVTQTPKHLITATGQRVTLRCSPRSGDLSVYWYQQSLDQGLQFLIQYYNGEERAKGNILERFSAQQFPDLHSELNLSSLELGDSALYFCASRGGNTEAFFGQGTRLTVV.